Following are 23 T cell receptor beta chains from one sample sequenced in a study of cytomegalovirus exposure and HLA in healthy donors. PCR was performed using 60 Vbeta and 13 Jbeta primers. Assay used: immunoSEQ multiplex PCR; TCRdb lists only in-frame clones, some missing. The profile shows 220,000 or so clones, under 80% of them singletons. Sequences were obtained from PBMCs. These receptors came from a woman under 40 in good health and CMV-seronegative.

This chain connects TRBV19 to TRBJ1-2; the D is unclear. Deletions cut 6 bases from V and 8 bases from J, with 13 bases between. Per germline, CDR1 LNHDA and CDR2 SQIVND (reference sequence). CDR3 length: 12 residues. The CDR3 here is CASSLPGLGYTF. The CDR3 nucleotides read TGTGCCAGTAGCCTTCCCGGACTGGGCTACACCTTC.

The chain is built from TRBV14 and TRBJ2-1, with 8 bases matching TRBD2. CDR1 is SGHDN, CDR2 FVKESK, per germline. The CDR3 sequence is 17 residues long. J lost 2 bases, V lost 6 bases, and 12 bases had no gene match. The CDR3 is CASRPGGRGRTYNEQFF. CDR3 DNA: TGTGCCAGCAGGCCGGGGGGGCGGGGTCGAACCTACAATGAGCAGTTCTTC.

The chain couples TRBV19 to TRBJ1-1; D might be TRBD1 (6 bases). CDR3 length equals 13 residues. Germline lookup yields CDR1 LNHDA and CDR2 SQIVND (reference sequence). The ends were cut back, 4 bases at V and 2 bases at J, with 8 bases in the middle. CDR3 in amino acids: CASSRDINTEAFF. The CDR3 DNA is TGTGCCAGTAGTAGGGACATTAACACTGAAGCTTTCTTT.

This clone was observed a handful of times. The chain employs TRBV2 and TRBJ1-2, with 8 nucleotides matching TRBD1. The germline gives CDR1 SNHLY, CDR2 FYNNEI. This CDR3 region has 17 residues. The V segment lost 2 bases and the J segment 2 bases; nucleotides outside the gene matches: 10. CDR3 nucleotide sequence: TGTGCCAGCAGTGAAAACGACGGGACAGGACAAAACTATGGCTACACCTTC. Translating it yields CASSENDGTGQNYGYTF.

The CDR3 bases are TGTGCCTGGAATGGGCGGGGGGGCGTTGAGCAGTTCTTC. Encoded protein: CAWNGRGGVEQFF. This chain links TRBV30 with TRBJ2-1; 9 positions agree with TRBD2. Trimming cost V 4 bases and J 9 bases; bases outside gene matches: 7. The germline gives CDR1 GTSNPN, CDR2 SVGIG (reference sequence). The CDR3 runs to 13 residues.

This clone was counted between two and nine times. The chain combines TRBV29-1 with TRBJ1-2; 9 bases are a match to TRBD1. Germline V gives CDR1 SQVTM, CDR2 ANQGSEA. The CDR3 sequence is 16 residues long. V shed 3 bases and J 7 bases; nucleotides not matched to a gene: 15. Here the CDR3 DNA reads TGCAGCGTTGAGGTTGTTCCGGGACAGGGAAGGAGTGGCTACACCTTC. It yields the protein CSVEVVPGQGRSGYTF.

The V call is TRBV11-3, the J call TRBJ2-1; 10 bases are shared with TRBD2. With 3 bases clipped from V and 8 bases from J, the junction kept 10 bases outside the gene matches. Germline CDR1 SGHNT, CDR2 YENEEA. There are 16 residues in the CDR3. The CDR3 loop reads CASSLLAGAKSYEQFF. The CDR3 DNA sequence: TGTGCCAGCAGCTTGCTAGCGGGGGCCAAATCCTATGAGCAGTTCTTC. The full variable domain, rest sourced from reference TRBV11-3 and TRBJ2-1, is EAGVVQSPRYKIIEKKQPVAFWCNPISGHNTLYWYLQNLGQGPELLIRYENEEAVDDSQLPKDRFSAERLKGVDSTLKIQPAELGDSAVYLCASSLLAGAKSYEQFFGPGTRLTVL.

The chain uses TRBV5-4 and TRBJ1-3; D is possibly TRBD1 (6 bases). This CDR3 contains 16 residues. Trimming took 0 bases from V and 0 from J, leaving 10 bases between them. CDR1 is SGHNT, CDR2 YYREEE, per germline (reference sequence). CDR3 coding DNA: TGTGCCAGCAGCTTGGAAGGGGGTCCCTCTGGAAACACCATATATTTT. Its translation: CASSLEGGPSGNTIYF.

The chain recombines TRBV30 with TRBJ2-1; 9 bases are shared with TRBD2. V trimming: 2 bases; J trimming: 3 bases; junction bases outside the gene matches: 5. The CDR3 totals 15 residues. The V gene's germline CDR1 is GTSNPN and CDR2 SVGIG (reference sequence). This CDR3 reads CAWSLSGSHYNEQFF. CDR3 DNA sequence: TGTGCCTGGAGTCTTAGCGGGAGCCACTACAATGAGCAGTTCTTC.

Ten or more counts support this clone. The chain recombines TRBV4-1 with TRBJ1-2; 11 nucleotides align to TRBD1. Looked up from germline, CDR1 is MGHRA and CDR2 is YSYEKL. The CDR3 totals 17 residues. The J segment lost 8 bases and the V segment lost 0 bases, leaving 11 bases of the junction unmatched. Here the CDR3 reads CASSQDQGTGGASGYTF. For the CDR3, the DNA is TGCGCCAGCAGCCAAGATCAGGGGACAGGGGGTGCTTCGGGCTACACCTTC.

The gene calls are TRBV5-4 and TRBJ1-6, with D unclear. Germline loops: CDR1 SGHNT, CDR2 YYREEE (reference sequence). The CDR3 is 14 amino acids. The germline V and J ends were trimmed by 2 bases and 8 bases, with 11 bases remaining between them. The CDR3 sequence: CASSFQVDDSPLHF. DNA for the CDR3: TGTGCCAGCAGCTTTCAGGTAGATGATTCACCCCTCCACTTT.

CDR3 in DNA: TGTGCCTGGAGCACAGGGTCCAATCAGCCCCAGCATTTT. This translates into CAWSTGSNQPQHF. V is TRBV30 and J is TRBJ1-5; D might be TRBD1 (6 bases). CDR1 and CDR2 (germline): GTSNPN, SVGIG (reference sequence). Trimming stripped 3 bases from V and 3 bases from J, with 9 bases between. The CDR3 has 13 amino acids.

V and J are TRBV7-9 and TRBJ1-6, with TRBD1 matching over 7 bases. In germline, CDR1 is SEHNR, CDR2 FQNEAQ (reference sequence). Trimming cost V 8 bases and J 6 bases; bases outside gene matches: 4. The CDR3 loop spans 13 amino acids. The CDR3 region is CASQGGFNSPLHF. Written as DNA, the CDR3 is TGTGCCAGCCAGGGGGGCTTTAATTCACCCCTCCACTTT.

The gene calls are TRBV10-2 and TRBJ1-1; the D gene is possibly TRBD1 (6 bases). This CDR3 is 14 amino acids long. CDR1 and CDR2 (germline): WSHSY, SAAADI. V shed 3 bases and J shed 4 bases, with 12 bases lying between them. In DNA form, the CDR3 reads TGCGCCAGCAGTGAAACTACAGGGACCACTGAAGCTTTCTTT. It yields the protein CASSETTGTTEAFF.

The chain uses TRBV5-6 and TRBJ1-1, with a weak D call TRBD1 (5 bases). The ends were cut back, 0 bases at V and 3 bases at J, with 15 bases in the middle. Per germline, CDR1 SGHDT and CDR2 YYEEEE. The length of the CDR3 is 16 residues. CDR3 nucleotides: TGTGCCAGCAGCTTGGCCGGGGGGGATGGGTACACTGAAGCTTTCTTT. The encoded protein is CASSLAGGDGYTEAFF.

The CDR3 DNA sequence: TGTGCCAGCAGGTTGGCTTCGAACACTGAAGCTTTCTTT. Translation gives CASRLASNTEAFF. This chain uses TRBV27 with TRBJ1-1; unclear D gene. CDR1 MNHEY and CDR2 SMNVEV come from the germline V gene (reference sequence). The CDR3 loop spans 13 amino acids. Deletions cut 6 bases from V and 1 base from J, with 9 bases between.

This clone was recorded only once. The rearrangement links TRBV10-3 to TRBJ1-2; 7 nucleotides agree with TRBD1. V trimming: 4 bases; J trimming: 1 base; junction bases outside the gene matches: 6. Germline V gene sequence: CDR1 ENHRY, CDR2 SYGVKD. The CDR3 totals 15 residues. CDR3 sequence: CAISGDSTINYGYTF. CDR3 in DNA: TGTGCCATCAGTGGGGACAGCACCATTAACTATGGCTACACCTTC.

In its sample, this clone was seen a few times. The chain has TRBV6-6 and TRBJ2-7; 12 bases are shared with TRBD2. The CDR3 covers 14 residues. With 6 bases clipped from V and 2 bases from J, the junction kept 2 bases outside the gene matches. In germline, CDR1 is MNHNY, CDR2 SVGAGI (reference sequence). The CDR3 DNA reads TGTGCCAGCAGGACTAGCGGGGGAACCTACGAGCAGTACTTC. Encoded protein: CASRTSGGTYEQYF.

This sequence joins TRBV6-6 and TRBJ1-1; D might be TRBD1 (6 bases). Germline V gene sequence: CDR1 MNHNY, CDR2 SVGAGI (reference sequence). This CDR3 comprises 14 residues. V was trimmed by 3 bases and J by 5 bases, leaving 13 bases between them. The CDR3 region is CASSYNRVETEAFF. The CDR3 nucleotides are TGTGCCAGCAGTTATAACAGGGTTGAGACTGAAGCTTTCTTT.

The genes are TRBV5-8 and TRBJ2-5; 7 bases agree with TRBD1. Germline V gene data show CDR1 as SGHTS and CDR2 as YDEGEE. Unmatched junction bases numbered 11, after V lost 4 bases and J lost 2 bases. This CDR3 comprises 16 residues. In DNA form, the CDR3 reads TGTGCCAGCAGCCCTACCCCAGGGGGATATCAAGAGACCCAGTACTTC. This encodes CASSPTPGGYQETQYF.

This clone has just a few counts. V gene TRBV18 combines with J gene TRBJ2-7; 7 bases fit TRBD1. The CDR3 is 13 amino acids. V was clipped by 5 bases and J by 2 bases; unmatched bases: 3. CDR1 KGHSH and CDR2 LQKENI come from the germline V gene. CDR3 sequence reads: CASSSGQPYEQYF. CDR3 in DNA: TGTGCCAGCTCATCGGGACAGCCCTACGAGCAGTACTTC.

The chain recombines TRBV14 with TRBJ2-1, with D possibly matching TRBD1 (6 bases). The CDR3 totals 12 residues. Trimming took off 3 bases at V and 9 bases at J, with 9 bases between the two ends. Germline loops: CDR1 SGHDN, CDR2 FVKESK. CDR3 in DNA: TGTGCCAGCAGCCACTCCAGGGGTGAGCAGTTCTTC. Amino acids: CASSHSRGEQFF.

CDR3 loop: CASSVAGGGPEAFF. In DNA form, the CDR3 reads TGTGCCAGCAGCGTAGCTGGGGGAGGCCCTGAAGCTTTCTTT. The rearrangement links TRBV9 to TRBJ1-1; possible D gene TRBD1, 5 bases. The CDR3 consists of 14 residues. Germline V CDR1 and CDR2: SGDLS, YYNGEE. The V end was cut by 0 bases, the J end by 6 bases, with 12 bases between.